The 26 T cell receptor beta chains below were found in one sample sequenced in a study of blood T cell repertoires in COVID-19 (dated by TCRdb to the early 2020s). Libraries were constructed by the immunoSEQ multiplex PCR assay. Drawn from immuneACCESS, this table holds only the in-frame rearrangements with V and J called that TCRdb kept. Clones are partly lost; checked studies trace under half to an unresolved V gene and leave the rest unexplained. The sample yields 540,000 or so clones; roughly nine tenths were counted once. The top ten constitute 7.5% to 9% of the sample. The sample consisted of peripheral blood. The receptor set was obtained from a woman aged 50 to 60 with COVID-19, enrolled during active disease.

The CDR3 region is CASSQPPGQVGYTF. The CDR3 nucleotides are TGTGCCAGCAGCCAGCCCCCGGGACAAGTTGGCTACACCTTC. The chain recombines TRBV4-2 with TRBJ1-2; D is possibly TRBD1 (6 bases). Germline V lookup: CDR1 LGHNA, CDR2 YNFKEQ. V was pared by 3 bases and J by 7 bases, with 15 bases between. The CDR3 loop spans 14 amino acids.

The chain has TRBV10-3 and TRBJ1-4; D remains ambiguous. Germline lookup yields CDR1 ENHRY and CDR2 SYGVKD. Trimming cost V 4 bases and J 5 bases, with 20 bases left between them. The CDR3 spans 17 residues. In DNA form, the CDR3 reads TGTGCCATCAGTGTAGGAAGTCGGGAGCCCAAGAATGAAAAACTGTTTTTT. It specifies CAISVGSREPKNEKLFF.

V and J are TRBV18 and TRBJ1-4; unclear D gene. There are 17 residues in the CDR3. Trimming shortened V by 4 bases and J by 4 bases, and 19 bases separated the two germline ends. Germline CDR1 is KGHSH and CDR2 is LQKENI. CDR3 sequence: CASSHITTGGFNEKLFF. The CDR3 DNA reads as TGTGCCAGCTCACACATCACGACCGGAGGGTTTAATGAAAAACTGTTTTTT.

The chain employs TRBV15 and TRBJ1-4; 9 positions match TRBD1. Trimming at V came to 5 bases and at J to 4 bases, leaving 5 bases not matched to a gene. Per the germline V gene, CDR1 is LNHNV and CDR2 is YYDKDF (reference sequence). This CDR3 has 15 residues. The CDR3: CATSARTGDNEKLFF. The CDR3 bases are TGTGCCACCAGCGCCCGGACAGGGGATAATGAAAAACTGTTTTTT.

This chain links TRBV7-9 with TRBJ2-3; 9 nucleotides agree with TRBD2. The CDR3 is made up of 15 amino acids. V dropped 3 bases and J dropped 7; count of bases not matched to a gene: 8. Germline CDR1 and CDR2: SEHNR and FQNEAQ (reference sequence). CDR3 sequence: CASSFLAGLINTQYF. The CDR3 DNA is TGTGCCAGCAGCTTTCTAGCGGGGTTAATAAATACGCAGTATTTT.

This clone was detected only once. The rearrangement joins TRBV19 to TRBJ2-2, with 7 positions matching TRBD2. The V gene's germline CDR1 is LNHDA and CDR2 SQIVND (reference sequence). The CDR3 has 14 amino acids. Losses at the gene ends were 5 bases for V and 7 bases for J; bases not matched to a gene: 7. Here the CDR3 reads CASSGREHGGELFF. The DNA of the CDR3 is TGTGCCAGTAGTGGGAGGGAACACGGCGGGGAGCTGTTTTTT.

The chain employs TRBV6-5 and TRBJ2-7; maybe TRBD1 (5 bases). CDR1 and CDR2 from the germline V gene are MNHEY and SVGAGI. V was clipped by 5 bases and J by 3 bases, with 14 bases between them. This CDR3 has 14 amino acids. The CDR3 loop is CASSSRDSFYEQYF. The CDR3 DNA sequence: TGTGCCAGCAGTAGTAGAGACAGCTTCTACGAGCAGTACTTC.

V is TRBV6-6 and J is TRBJ2-7, with D maybe TRBD1 (6 bases). The V and J ends lost 6 bases and 2 bases respectively, with 11 bases between them. The CDR3 length is 13 residues. The germline gives CDR1 MNHNY, CDR2 SVGAGI (reference sequence). CDR3 nucleotides: TGTGCCAGCAGATTACAGGGAGCCTACGAGCAGTACTTC. It specifies CASRLQGAYEQYF.

This clone turned up a few times. V and J are TRBV9 and TRBJ2-5; the match to TRBD1 covers 9 bases. Unmatched junction bases numbered 7, after V lost 5 bases and J lost 5 bases. The CDR3 is made up of 14 amino acids. Germline CDR1 SGDLS, CDR2 YYNGEE. Here the CDR3 DNA reads TGTGCCAGCAGTCGTACAGGGGGCCACGAGACCCAGTACTTC. This codes for CASSRTGGHETQYF. Together with reference TRBV9 and TRBJ2-5, the CDR3 gives the full variable domain: DSGVTQTPKHLITATGQRVTLRCSPRSGDLSVYWYQQSLDQGLQFLIQYYNGEERAKGNILERFSAQQFPDLHSELNLSSLELGDSALYFCASSRTGGHETQYFGPGTRLLVL.

V gene TRBV29-1 combines with J gene TRBJ2-1; possibly TRBD2 for D (5 bases). There are 13 residues in the CDR3. Germline CDR1 SQVTM, CDR2 ANQGSEA. CDR3 coding DNA: TGCAGTATTCTCATTACGGGGAGCGATGAGCAGTTCTTC. Protein product: CSILITGSDEQFF.

V and J are TRBV30 and TRBJ2-1, with D possibly matching TRBD1 (5 bases). This CDR3 has 15 residues. V shed 3 bases and J shed 6 bases, with 18 bases lying between them. Per the germline V gene, CDR1 is GTSNPN and CDR2 is SVGIG (reference sequence). Here the CDR3 reads CAWSQLRVSGNEQFF. CDR3 bases: TGTGCCTGGAGCCAACTCAGGGTTTCGGGCAATGAGCAGTTCTTC.

V usage is TRBV6-2 or TRBV6-3 and J usage is TRBJ1-1; perhaps TRBD1 as D (5 bases). The CDR3 loop spans 16 amino acids. The V gene's germline CDR1 is MNHEY and CDR2 SVGEGT. V lost 0 bases and J 1 base, leaving 12 bases between the germline ends. DNA of the CDR3: TGTGCCAGCAGTTACTCGAAGGGAAGGGGGAACACTGAAGCTTTCTTT. Translating gives CASSYSKGRGNTEAFF.

This clone was detected only a few times. The chain has TRBV30 and TRBJ1-4; D is unclear. The length of the CDR3 is 14 residues. CDR1 is GTSNPN, CDR2 SVGIG, per germline (reference sequence). V was shortened by 5 bases and J by 8 bases, with 18 bases between the two germline ends. DNA of the CDR3: TGTGCCTGGTCCACCCGGGTAGGTCAGGAAAAACTGTTTTTT. Translating it yields CAWSTRVGQEKLFF.

The rearrangement links TRBV7-3 to TRBJ2-3, with 8 bases lining up with TRBD2. This CDR3 spans 14 amino acids. Looked up from germline, CDR1 is SGHTA and CDR2 is FQGTGA. Losses at the gene ends were 3 bases for V and 3 bases for J; bases not matched to a gene: 2. This CDR3 is CASSFSGGTDTQYF. CDR3 nucleotide sequence: TGTGCCAGCAGCTTCTCGGGGGGGACAGATACGCAGTATTTT. Variable domain in full (rest from reference TRBV7-3 and TRBJ2-3): GAGVSQTPSNKVTEKGKYVELRCDPISGHTALYWYRQSLGQGPEFLIYFQGTGAADDSGLPNDRFFAVRPEGSVSTLKIQRTERGDSAVYLCASSFSGGTDTQYFGPGTRLTVL.

This chain joins TRBV19 and TRBJ2-3; no definite D call. The CDR3 length is 13 residues. Germline loops: CDR1 LNHDA, CDR2 SQIVND (reference sequence). Trimming shortened V by 4 bases and J by 2 bases, and 7 bases separated the two germline ends. The CDR3 bases are TGTGCCAGTAGTACTTCTTTCACAGATACGCAGTATTTT. Protein sequence: CASSTSFTDTQYF. Drawing the rest from reference TRBV19 and TRBJ2-3, the complete variable domain is DGGITQSPKYLFRKEGQNVTLSCEQNLNHDAMYWYRQDPGQGLRLIYYSQIVNDFQKGDIAEGYSVSREKKESFPLTVTSAQKNPTAFYLCASSTSFTDTQYFGPGTRLTVL.

V and J are TRBV11-2 and TRBJ1-2; 8 bases are shared with TRBD1. V lost 5 bases to trimming and J lost 7 bases; unmatched junction nucleotides: 6. The CDR3 is 13 residues long. CDR1 and CDR2 from the germline V gene are SGHAT and FQNNGV. CDR3 loop: CASSPRTGTGYTF. CDR3 in DNA: TGTGCCAGCAGCCCCCGGACAGGGACTGGCTACACCTTC.

Only a few counts were recorded for this clone. This sequence joins TRBV7-2 and TRBJ1-5; a weak D match, TRBD1 (6 bases). Trimming cost V 5 bases and J 1 base, with 9 bases left between them. Germline V gene data show CDR1 as SGHTA and CDR2 as FQGNSA. The CDR3 has 14 residues. The CDR3 spells CASSPGTSNQPQHF. The CDR3 DNA follows: TGTGCCAGCAGCCCGGGGACAAGCAATCAGCCCCAGCATTTT.

The CDR3 loop reads CASSLGGRPDEQFF. The DNA of the CDR3 is TGTGCCAGCAGCCTCGGGGGGCGCCCGGATGAGCAGTTCTTC. V gene TRBV11-2 combines with J gene TRBJ2-1; a possible D gene is TRBD2 (7 bases). Germline CDR1 and CDR2: SGHAT and FQNNGV. Trimming stripped 5 bases from V and 8 bases from J, with 16 bases between. The CDR3 totals 14 residues.

This chain connects TRBV5-6 to TRBJ2-3, with TRBD2 identical over 7 bases. Germline V lookup: CDR1 SGHDT, CDR2 YYEEEE. Trimming cost V 4 bases and J 1 base; bases outside gene matches: 9. This CDR3 has 16 amino acids. CDR3 coding DNA: TGTGCCAGCAGCCCCGCTGGGGCGGGGGGCACAGATACGCAGTATTTT. Its translation is CASSPAGAGGTDTQYF.

This clone was seen repeatedly, ten times or more. J is TRBJ1-5 and V is TRBV28, with D perhaps matching TRBD1 (5 bases). This CDR3 has 12 amino acids. The V gene lost 7 bases and the J gene lost 3 bases, with 7 bases spanning the gap. Germline values: CDR1 MDHEN, CDR2 SYDVKM. The chain's CDR3 is CASTRVNQPQHF. CDR3 coding DNA: TGTGCCAGCACCAGGGTCAATCAGCCCCAGCATTTT.

Turning to this clone: Other DNA sequences in this sample translate to the same CDR3. The chain has TRBV9 and TRBJ1-6; D is uncertain. V was clipped by 3 bases and J by 9 bases, with 7 bases between them. The CDR3 loop spans 12 amino acids. CDR1 and CDR2 (germline): SGDLS, YYNGEE. The CDR3 DNA sequence: TGTGCCAGCAGCGGAACCGGTTCACCCCTCCACTTT. Protein sequence: CASSGTGSPLHF.

CDR3 bases: TGTGCCAGCGGGGCCGGGACACAGGACGGCTACACCTTC. This sequence encodes CASGAGTQDGYTF. V and J are TRBV7-2 and TRBJ1-2; TRBD1 might be the D (6 bases). CDR1 and CDR2 (germline): SGHTA, FQGNSA. This CDR3 region has 13 residues. Trimming pared 8 bases from V and 8 bases from J, leaving 18 bases between. The entire variable domain, with the rest obtained from reference TRBV7-2 and TRBJ1-2, is as follows: GAGVSQSPSNKVTEKGKDVELRCDPISGHTALYWYRQSLGQGLEFLIYFQGNSAPDKSGLPSDRFSAERTGGSVSTLTIQRTQQEDSAVYLCASGAGTQDGYTFGSGTRLTVV.

The chain recombines TRBV19 with TRBJ1-5; 7 bases are shared with TRBD1. This CDR3 has 15 residues. Trimming took 2 bases from V and 4 from J; bases not matched to a gene: 5. Germline CDR1 is LNHDA and CDR2 is SQIVND (reference sequence). CDR3 DNA: TGTGCCAGTAGTATATCGACAGGGAGAAATCAGCCCCAGCATTTT. This encodes CASSISTGRNQPQHF.

V usage is TRBV5-6 and J usage is TRBJ2-1, with TRBD2 matching 11 bases. CDR3 length: 17 amino acids. V shed 4 bases and J 3 bases; nucleotides not matched to a gene: 9. The germline V gene has CDR1 SGHDT and CDR2 YYEEEE. The CDR3 loop reads CASSPDRLAGFYNEQFF. In DNA, the CDR3 is TGTGCCAGCAGCCCGGACAGACTAGCGGGGTTCTACAATGAGCAGTTCTTC.

This chain connects TRBV3-1 (or the pseudogene TRBV3-2) to TRBJ2-7; TRBD1 agrees at 8 bases. With V trimmed by 10 bases and J by 1 base, 6 bases remained unmatched. The germline V gene encodes CDR1 LGHDT and CDR2 YNNKEL (reference sequence). This CDR3 is 13 amino acids long. CDR3 region: CATLRTGSYEQYF. CDR3 in DNA: TGTGCCACCTTAAGGACAGGGTCCTACGAGCAGTACTTC.

This clone was seen more than once but under ten times. The chain recombines TRBV5-1 with TRBJ1-3; D remains unclear. CDR1 is SGHRS, CDR2 YFSETQ, per germline. This CDR3 contains 15 residues. V was shortened by 4 bases and J by 1 base, with 12 bases between the two germline ends. This CDR3 reads CASSRSGGSGNTIYF. The CDR3 DNA follows: TGCGCCAGCAGCAGGTCGGGAGGGTCTGGAAACACCATATATTTT.